Each of the 10 T cell receptor beta chains below was sequenced from the same sample in a study of shared clonotypes between healthy human individuals. Clones were sequenced by immunoSEQ multiplex PCR, and TCRdb holds only the in-frame ones, with some missing. The sample has 900,000 to 1,200,000 clones; approximately 80% are singletons. The sequencing sample was made of memory CD4+ T cells from PBMCs. Subset given: CD45RA-negative fraction. The receptors derive from a man aged 18-30 years in good health. Some clones in this sample may be carry-over from other donors' samples.

V usage is TRBV5-7 and J usage is TRBJ2-7, with 8 bases identical to TRBD2. TRBV5-7 falls under the ORF class, with uncertain function. The junction had 5 bases not matched to a gene; V was cut back by 4 bases and J by 2 bases. The CDR3 is 14 amino acids. The CDR3: CASSLRTSTYEQYF. The CDR3, as DNA: TGTGCCAGCAGCCTAAGGACTAGCACCTACGAGCAGTACTTC.

The CDR3 protein is CASGQGGGFETQYF. CDR3 DNA sequence: TGTGCTAGTGGCCAGGGGGGAGGGTTTGAGACCCAGTACTTC. J is TRBJ2-5 and V is TRBV12-5; D could derive from TRBD1 or TRBD2 (7 bases each). The CDR3 has 14 residues. Germline V gives CDR1 LGHNT, CDR2 FRNRAP. Between the trimmed V and J ends, which lost 6 bases and 5 bases, there was a span of 16 bases.

The genes are TRBV19 and TRBJ1-5, with D perhaps matching TRBD1 (5 bases). The CDR3 contains 15 residues. The V end was cut by 4 bases, the J end by 3 bases, with 13 bases between. Germline V gene lookup returns CDR1 LNHDA and CDR2 SQIVND (reference sequence). CDR3 sequence reads: CASSTGARYNQPQHF. The CDR3 coding sequence is TGTGCCAGTAGTACCGGGGCGAGGTACAATCAGCCCCAGCATTTT.

The rearrangement links TRBV30 to TRBJ1-2, with TRBD1 identical over 8 bases. V shed 0 bases and J 8 bases; nucleotides not matched to a gene: 5. The CDR3 loop spans 13 amino acids. The germline V gene encodes CDR1 GTSNPN and CDR2 SVGIG (reference sequence). CDR3 bases: TGTGCCTGGAGTGTACAGGGGGGAATCGGCTACACCTTC. Its protein is CAWSVQGGIGYTF.

The rearrangement uses TRBV9 and TRBJ2-5, with 7 bases aligning to TRBD1. V gave up 2 bases and J gave up 5 bases; unmatched junction bases: 9. CDR3 length: 15 amino acids. Germline V gives CDR1 SGDLS, CDR2 YYNGEE. The CDR3 sequence: CASSVGTAKGETQYF. The CDR3 DNA follows: TGTGCCAGCAGCGTCGGGACAGCTAAGGGTGAGACCCAGTACTTC.

A remark on this clone: The same CDR3 also results from other DNA sequences found in this sample. The V and J genes are TRBV10-3 and TRBJ1-5; 7 bases align to TRBD1. There are 14 residues in the CDR3. The junction had 0 bases not matched to a gene; V was cut back by 3 bases and J by 1 base. Looked up from germline, CDR1 is ENHRY and CDR2 is SYGVKD. CDR3 in amino acids: CAISDRGSNQPQHF. In nucleotides, the CDR3 is TGTGCCATCAGTGACAGGGGGAGCAATCAGCCCCAGCATTTT.

CDR3 nucleotide sequence: TGTGCCAGCTCACTATTGGACAGCACAGATACGCAGTATTTT. Amino acids: CASSLLDSTDTQYF. J is TRBJ2-3 and V is TRBV18; D gene ambiguous. Germline-derived CDR1 and CDR2 are KGHSH and LQKENI. The CDR3 runs to 14 residues. Trimming pared 4 bases from V and 0 bases from J, leaving 8 bases between.

The chain links TRBV30 to TRBJ1-2, with no clear D. Germline CDR1 reads GTSNPN; CDR2 reads SVGIG (reference sequence). V lost 0 bases and J 8 bases, leaving 10 bases between the germline ends. The CDR3 covers 12 residues. The CDR3 loop is CAWSVPRGGYTF. In DNA, the CDR3 is TGTGCCTGGAGTGTACCCCGGGGAGGCTACACCTTC.

V usage is TRBV5-1 and J usage is TRBJ2-7; 7 bases line up with TRBD1. Trimming took 4 bases from V and 0 from J; bases not matched to a gene: 7. The germline CDR1 and CDR2 sequences are SGHRS and YFSETQ. This CDR3 is 15 amino acids long. The DNA of the CDR3 is TGCGCCAGCAGCCCTGGGACAGTCGACTCCTACGAGCAGTACTTC. Translated, it gives CASSPGTVDSYEQYF.

V usage is TRBV10-1 and J usage is TRBJ2-1; D might be TRBD2 (5 bases). Germline values: CDR1 WNHNN, CDR2 SYGVQD (reference sequence). The V end was cut by 6 bases, the J end by 9 bases, with 21 bases between. The CDR3 length is 15 residues. In DNA, the CDR3 is TGCGCCAGCAGGGAAAGACTGGGAGATCGGGGTGAGCAGTTCTTC. It yields the protein CASRERLGDRGEQFF.